Each of the 24 T cell receptor beta chains below was sequenced from the same sample in a study of cytomegalovirus exposure and HLA in healthy donors. Amplification used 60 Vbeta primers and 13 Jbeta primers. Profiled with immunoSEQ multiplex PCR; TCRdb holds only in-frame clones, not every one. This table has tens of thousands of clones, over 65% appearing once. The sequencing sample was made of PBMCs. The receptors originated from a man aged 40-49 years in good health and CMV-seropositive.

This clone was seen a handful of times. The chain uses TRBV5-4 and TRBJ2-5; 9 nucleotides agree with TRBD1. This CDR3 region has 15 residues. The V segment lost 0 bases and the J segment 6 bases; nucleotides outside the gene matches: 6. CDR1 and CDR2 from the germline V gene are SGHNT and YYREEE (reference sequence). CDR3 sequence: CASSLEWDRAKTQYF. The CDR3 bases are TGTGCCAGCAGCTTGGAGTGGGACAGGGCGAAGACCCAGTACTTC.

The chain couples TRBV2 to TRBJ1-4, with D unclear. Germline CDR1 and CDR2: SNHLY and FYNNEI. There are 14 residues in the CDR3. Deletions cut 3 bases from V and 1 base from J, with 6 bases between. CDR3 sequence (DNA): TGTGCCAGCAGTGACGGTGGAACTAATGAAAAACTGTTTTTT. Its protein is CASSDGGTNEKLFF.

The rearrangement uses TRBV29-1 and TRBJ2-7, with 8 bases aligning to TRBD1. The germline gives CDR1 SQVTM, CDR2 ANQGSEA. CDR3 length: 11 residues. V lost 5 bases to trimming and J lost 6 bases; unmatched junction nucleotides: 3. CDR3 in DNA: TGCAGCGTTAGAACAGGGGGCGAGCAGTACTTC. Translated: CSVRTGGEQYF.

Turning to this clone: Distinct nucleotide sequences in the sample also encode this CDR3. The rearrangement links TRBV2 to TRBJ2-2, with a weak D call TRBD2 (6 bases). Germline V gene data show CDR1 as SNHLY and CDR2 as FYNNEI. Trimming cost V 2 bases and J 1 base, with 11 bases left between them. This CDR3 is built from 16 residues. The DNA for the CDR3 is TGTGCCAGCAGTGAATCCGGGGGAGGGAACACCGGGGAGCTGTTTTTT. Encoded protein: CASSESGGGNTGELFF.

The V call is TRBV7-9, the J call TRBJ2-1, with 9 bases matching TRBD2. CDR1 and CDR2 (germline): SEHNR, FQNEAQ (reference sequence). Losses at the gene ends were 5 bases for V and 4 bases for J; bases not matched to a gene: 6. The CDR3 totals 15 residues. Here the CDR3 DNA reads TGTGCCAGCAGCCCCGGGACTAGCTATTACAATGAGCAGTTCTTC. It encodes CASSPGTSYYNEQFF.

V gene TRBV28 combines with J gene TRBJ2-5; perhaps TRBD2 as D (7 bases). This CDR3 is 16 amino acids long. V lost 0 bases to trimming and J lost 2 bases, with 13 bases between them. Germline V lookup: CDR1 MDHEN, CDR2 SYDVKM. The CDR3 loop reads CASSLWSGGQQETQYF. CDR3 DNA sequence: TGTGCCAGCAGTTTATGGTCGGGAGGACAGCAAGAGACCCAGTACTTC.

This clone showed up just a few times. CDR3 residues: CASSPNSGASYEQYF. CDR3 bases: TGTGCCAGCAGCCCCAATAGCGGGGCCTCCTACGAGCAGTACTTC. The chain links TRBV4-2 to TRBJ2-7; 8 bases line up with TRBD2. Germline loops: CDR1 LGHNA, CDR2 YNFKEQ. The length of the CDR3 is 15 residues. With V trimmed by 4 bases and J by 0 bases, 5 bases remained unmatched.

The genes are TRBV4-3 and TRBJ2-5; TRBD1 is a possible D gene (8 bases). Trimming pared 3 bases from V and 5 bases from J, leaving 13 bases between. Germline CDR1 reads LGHNA; CDR2 reads YSLEER. This CDR3 is built from 14 residues. Here the CDR3 reads CASSHGQGGETQYF. The CDR3, as DNA: TGCGCCAGCAGCCACGGACAGGGAGGGGAGACCCAGTACTTC.

In the case of this clone: The junction departs from the called germline gene at one end, perhaps through a read error. The rearrangement uses TRBV5-4 and TRBJ2-2; 8 positions match TRBD2. Germline loops: CDR1 SGHNT, CDR2 YYREEE (reference sequence). This CDR3 region has 15 residues. The CDR3 nucleotides read TGTGCCAGCAGCCCAGAGCGGGGGAACGCCGGGGAGCTGTTTTTT. Translation: CASSPERGNAGELFF.

The chain combines TRBV10-3 with TRBJ1-5; unclear D gene. Trimming removed 3 bases from V and 1 base from J, with 13 bases in between. The CDR3 has 16 amino acids. CDR1 is ENHRY and CDR2 is SYGVKD in the germline V gene. CDR3 sequence reads: CAISDEAGVSNQPQHF. The CDR3 region has the DNA TGTGCCATCAGTGACGAGGCCGGGGTGAGCAATCAGCCCCAGCATTTT.

The chain employs TRBV30 and TRBJ2-7; weak D call: TRBD2 (5 bases). This CDR3 region has 14 residues. Trimming removed 6 bases at V and 0 bases at J, with 15 bases between. Germline V lookup: CDR1 GTSNPN, CDR2 SVGIG (reference sequence). CDR3: CACSGGGSSYEQYF. The CDR3 nucleotides read TGTGCCTGTTCTGGCGGAGGAAGCTCCTACGAGCAGTACTTC. Based on the CDR3 plus reference TRBV30 and TRBJ2-7, the full variable domain is SQTIHQWPATLVQPVGSPLSLECTVEGTSNPNLYWYRQAAGRGLQLLFYSVGIGQISSEVPQNLSASRPQDRQFILSSKKLLLSDSGFYLCACSGGGSSYEQYFGPGTRLTVT.

V and J are TRBV4-3 and TRBJ2-5, with a possible D match to TRBD2 (7 bases). Trimming took 3 bases from V and 5 from J, leaving 22 bases between them. This CDR3 is built from 17 residues. The germline V gene encodes CDR1 LGHNA and CDR2 YSLEER. The chain's CDR3 is CASSQTWPGGRLETQYF. In nucleotides, the CDR3 is TGCGCCAGCAGCCAGACCTGGCCCGGGGGGCGCCTCGAGACCCAGTACTTC.

The chain recombines TRBV28 with TRBJ2-3, with D possibly matching TRBD2 (6 bases). This CDR3 has 15 amino acids. Trimming left V 5 bases short and J 0 bases short, with 12 bases between. Germline CDR1 reads MDHEN; CDR2 reads SYDVKM. The DNA of the CDR3 is TGTGCCAGCAGTGGCCGGGGGACCAGCACAGATACGCAGTATTTT. This sequence encodes CASSGRGTSTDTQYF.

This clone was seen more than once but under ten times. This chain's CDR3 is CASSLVQSGGSYNEQFF. As DNA, the CDR3 is TGTGCCAGCAGTTTGGTACAGAGCGGGGGCTCCTACAATGAGCAGTTCTTC. This chain joins TRBV28 and TRBJ2-1, with 8 bases aligning to TRBD2. CDR1 is MDHEN and CDR2 is SYDVKM in the germline V gene. This CDR3 has 17 amino acids. The ends lost 3 bases at V and 0 bases at J; junction bases unmatched: 7.

The V gene is TRBV2, the J gene TRBJ2-2; maybe TRBD2 (7 bases). Trimming removed 6 bases at V and 8 bases at J, with 16 bases between. This CDR3 contains 14 residues. Germline CDR1 and CDR2: SNHLY and FYNNEI. The CDR3 is CASSPLGGEGELFF. Here the CDR3 DNA reads TGTGCCAGCAGCCCTCTAGGGGGGGAAGGGGAGCTGTTTTTT.

V usage is TRBV6-5 and J usage is TRBJ2-5; a weak D match, TRBD2 (5 bases). This CDR3 region has 14 residues. V was clipped by 4 bases and J by 3 bases, with 12 bases between them. Per the germline V gene, CDR1 is MNHEY and CDR2 is SVGAGI. CDR3 protein: CASSFIGIEETQYF. CDR3 nucleotides: TGTGCCAGCAGTTTCATCGGGATCGAAGAGACCCAGTACTTC.

This clone has a handful of counts. The rearrangement links TRBV15 to TRBJ1-5; TRBD1 is a possible D gene (5 bases). The CDR3 consists of 15 residues. V lost 0 bases, J lost 3 bases, and 9 bases lay in between. Germline V gives CDR1 LNHNV, CDR2 YYDKDF (reference sequence). CDR3 region: CATSRDKGFNQPQHF. CDR3 nucleotides: TGTGCCACCAGCAGAGATAAGGGGTTCAATCAGCCCCAGCATTTT.

The genes are TRBV25-1 and TRBJ1-5; no firm D call. Germline CDR1 reads MGHDK; CDR2 reads SYGVNS. V was pared by 5 bases and J by 6 bases, with 8 bases between. The length of the CDR3 is 12 residues. This chain's CDR3 is CASSLGSQPQHF. CDR3 DNA: TGTGCCAGCAGTCTGGGGAGTCAGCCCCAGCATTTT.

The chain uses TRBV5-1 and TRBJ2-7; 10 bases are shared with TRBD2. The junction had 9 bases not matched to a gene; V was cut back by 5 bases and J by 1 base. The CDR3 extends over 16 amino acids. Germline CDR1 SGHRS, CDR2 YFSETQ. This CDR3 reads CASSDGGLAASYEQYF. The CDR3 DNA follows: TGCGCCAGCAGTGACGGTGGACTAGCGGCTTCCTACGAGCAGTACTTC.

V gene TRBV6-6 combines with J gene TRBJ2-2; D possibly corresponds to TRBD2 (5 bases). This CDR3 has 13 amino acids. CDR1 and CDR2 from the germline V gene are MNHNY and SVGAGI (reference sequence). CDR3: CVSDPGGTGELFF. CDR3 DNA: TGTGTCAGTGACCCCGGAGGCACCGGGGAGCTGTTTTTT.

This chain joins TRBV9 and TRBJ2-3; the match to TRBD2 covers 14 bases. Germline loops: CDR1 SGDLS, CDR2 YYNGEE. The V segment lost 7 bases and the J segment 0 bases; nucleotides outside the gene matches: 1. This CDR3 is built from 15 residues. CDR3 in DNA: TGTGCCAGCGGACTAGCGGGGGGTAGCACAGATACGCAGTATTTT. Amino acids: CASGLAGGSTDTQYF.

The chain uses TRBV27 and TRBJ1-6, with D possibly being TRBD1 (6 bases). The CDR3 runs 12 residues. V was cut by 0 bases and J by 14 bases, with 8 bases left in between. Germline V gene lookup returns CDR1 MNHEY and CDR2 SMNVEV (reference sequence). The DNA of the CDR3 is TGTGCCAGCAGTTTATCGAGGGACACCCTCCACTTT. Its protein product is CASSLSRDTLHF.

J is TRBJ2-5 and V is TRBV2; D perhaps matches TRBD1 (6 bases). Germline CDR1 is SNHLY and CDR2 is FYNNEI. Trimming cost V 7 bases and J 3 bases, with 18 bases left between them. The length of the CDR3 is 15 residues. CDR3 in amino acids: CASTAQGREEETQYF. The DNA for the CDR3 is TGTGCCAGCACAGCCCAGGGGCGAGAGGAAGAGACCCAGTACTTC.

In the case of this clone: At one end, the junction sequence differs from germline, possibly due to a read error. V and J are TRBV20-1 and TRBJ1-1, with D tentatively TRBD1 (5 bases). Per germline, CDR1 DFQATT and CDR2 SNEGSKA (reference sequence). The CDR3 runs to 11 residues. CDR3 in amino acids: CSATRSETGDF. The CDR3 nucleotides read TGCAGTGCTACGCGGTCCGAAACGGGGGACTTT.